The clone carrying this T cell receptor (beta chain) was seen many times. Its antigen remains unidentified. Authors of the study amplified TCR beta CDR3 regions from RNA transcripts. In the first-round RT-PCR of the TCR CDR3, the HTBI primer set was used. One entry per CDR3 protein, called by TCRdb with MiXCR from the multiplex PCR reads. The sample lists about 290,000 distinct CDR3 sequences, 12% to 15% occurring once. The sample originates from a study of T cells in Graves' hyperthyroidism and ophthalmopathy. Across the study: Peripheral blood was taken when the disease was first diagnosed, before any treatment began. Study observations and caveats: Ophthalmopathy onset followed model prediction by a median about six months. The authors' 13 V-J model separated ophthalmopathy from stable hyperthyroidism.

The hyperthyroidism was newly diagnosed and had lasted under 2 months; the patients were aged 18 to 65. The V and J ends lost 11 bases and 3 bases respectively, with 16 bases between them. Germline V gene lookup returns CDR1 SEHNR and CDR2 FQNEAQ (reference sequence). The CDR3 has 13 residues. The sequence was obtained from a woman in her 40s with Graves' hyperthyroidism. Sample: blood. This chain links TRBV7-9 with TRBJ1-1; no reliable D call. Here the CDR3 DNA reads TGTGCCGCCGGGTTTGGAGGAGACACTGAAGCTTTCTTT. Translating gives CAAGFGGDTEAFF.